The next 17 T cell receptor beta chains were all read from a single sample in a study of T cells in Graves' hyperthyroidism and ophthalmopathy. From RNA transcripts, TCR beta CDR3 regions were amplified. Researchers ran a first-round RT-PCR on the TCR CDR3 using the HTBI primer set. TCRdb re-derived calls from the multiplex PCR reads in MiXCR, one entry per CDR3 protein. The profile covers a few hundred thousand distinct CDR3 sequences, with roughly 46% appearing a single time and 15% to 20% taken by the ten largest. Sequencing used peripheral blood or thyroid tissue (not recorded which). Receptors were obtained from an adult woman with Graves' disease, either hyperthyroidism or ophthalmopathy (not recorded which).

There are many counts of this clonotype. The chain employs TRBV11-2 and TRBJ2-5; D is unclear. Trimming took off 3 bases at V and 2 bases at J, with 13 bases between the two ends. This CDR3 has 15 amino acids. Germline assignment: CDR1 SGHAT and CDR2 FQNNGV. The CDR3 coding sequence is TGTGCCAGCAGCTTCGGTGGGGTTGCGCAAGAGACCCAGTACTTC. Its translation is CASSFGGVAQETQYF.

This clonotype was picked up a small number of times. V usage is TRBV20-1 and J usage is TRBJ1-2, with TRBD1 identical over 7 bases. CDR3 length equals 15 residues. Germline loops: CDR1 DFQATT, CDR2 SNEGSKA (reference sequence). V lost 6 bases to trimming and J lost 5 bases; unmatched junction nucleotides: 15. The CDR3 here is CSAPKEGAQIYGYTF. In DNA, the CDR3 is TGCAGTGCCCCTAAGGAGGGGGCCCAAATTTATGGCTACACCTTC.

This clonotype was counted a few times. The genes are TRBV7-9 and TRBJ1-2; 7 bases are shared with TRBD1. The CDR3 consists of 14 residues. The germline V gene has CDR1 SEHNR and CDR2 FQNEAQ (reference sequence). Losses at the gene ends were 8 bases for V and 6 bases for J; bases not matched to a gene: 12. CDR3 nucleotide sequence: TGTGCCAGCGATACAAAAGGGACAGTCGATGGCTACACCTTC. Translation: CASDTKGTVDGYTF.

This clonotype was counted many times. The rearrangement joins TRBV20-1 to TRBJ1-3, with D unresolved. V dropped 5 bases and J dropped 7 bases, with 18 bases sitting between them. The germline CDR1 and CDR2 sequences are DFQATT and SNEGSKA (reference sequence). The CDR3 has 14 residues. The CDR3 DNA sequence: TGCAGTGCTGGCTCCTCCTGGGGATGGAACACCATATATTTT. Amino acid sequence: CSAGSSWGWNTIYF.

This sequence joins TRBV10-3 and TRBJ1-6; no firm D call. CDR3 length: 13 residues. Trimming took 3 bases from V and 7 from J, leaving 7 bases between them. The germline gives CDR1 ENHRY, CDR2 SYGVKD. CDR3 amino acids: CAISDLGNSPLHF. The CDR3 bases are TGTGCCATCAGTGATCTCGGGAATTCACCCCTCCACTTT.

V gene TRBV7-9 combines with J gene TRBJ1-6; 9 bases are shared with TRBD1. J gave up 3 bases and V 6 bases, and 9 bases lay outside the gene matches. The germline gives CDR1 SEHNR, CDR2 FQNEAQ (reference sequence). The CDR3 sequence is 17 residues long. In nucleotides, the CDR3 is TGTGCCAGCAGATCGACGGGACAGGGCTACTATAATTCACCCCTCCACTTT. It yields the protein CASRSTGQGYYNSPLHF. The complete variable domain, with remaining parts taken from reference TRBV7-9 and TRBJ1-6, reads DTGVSQNPRHKITKRGQNVTFRCDPISEHNRLYWYRQTLGQGPEFLTYFQNEAQLEKSRLLSDRFSAERPKGSFSTLEIQRTEQGDSAMYLCASRSTGQGYYNSPLHFGNGTRLTVT.

This clonotype occurred many times. The chain has TRBV7-9 and TRBJ1-1; 9 bases are a match to TRBD1. Germline assignment: CDR1 SEHNR and CDR2 FQNEAQ (reference sequence). V was clipped by 4 bases and J by 3 bases; unmatched bases: 9. The CDR3 runs 16 residues. CDR3 sequence: CASSSHRGRGDTEAFF. The CDR3 coding sequence is TGTGCCAGCAGCTCGCACAGGGGGCGAGGTGACACTGAAGCTTTCTTT.

About this clonotype itself: Here the CDR3 omits its conserved ending phenylalanine or tryptophan, so a read error is the likely source. The DNA is omitted, as the CDR3 cannot be located on it reliably, and the CDR3 follows TCRdb's listing. J is TRBJ2-6 and V is TRBV19; TRBD1, the table's D call, was not compared with the DNA. From its first to its last residue, the CDR3 has 9 amino acids. CDR1 is LNHDA and CDR2 is SQIVND in the germline V gene (reference sequence). The CDR3 sequence is CASKPRGTS.

The chain combines TRBV10-3 with TRBJ1-5; no definite D call. The CDR3 consists of 12 residues. The ends were cut back, 6 bases at V and 11 bases at J, with 14 bases in the middle. Germline values: CDR1 ENHRY, CDR2 SYGVKD. The CDR3 DNA reads TGTGCCATCAGGGGGAGCGGGAGGGCCCAGCATTTT. Translating it yields CAIRGSGRAQHF.

The chain uses TRBV29-1 and TRBJ1-1; D is perhaps TRBD1 (6 bases). The CDR3 runs 12 residues. V gave up 7 bases and J gave up 5 bases, with 14 bases separating them. CDR1 SQVTM and CDR2 ANQGSEA come from the germline V gene. The CDR3 reads CSGLQRGTEAFF. The CDR3 coding sequence is TGCAGCGGGCTCCAGAGGGGGACTGAAGCTTTCTTT.

The chain recombines TRBV5-1 with TRBJ1-4, with 10 bases identical to TRBD1. Trimming cost V 1 base and J 3 bases; bases outside gene matches: 3. There are 16 residues in the CDR3. CDR1 and CDR2 from the germline V gene are SGHRS and YFSETQ. The CDR3 DNA is TGCGCCAGCAGCTTGTGGGACAGGGGCGCTAATGAAAAACTGTTTTTT. Translating gives CASSLWDRGANEKLFF.

This clonotype was observed at least ten times. This rearrangement joins TRBV5-1 to TRBJ1-2, with 7 bases that match TRBD1. Germline V lookup: CDR1 SGHRS, CDR2 YFSETQ. The CDR3 contains 14 residues. The V segment lost 0 bases and the J segment 7 bases; nucleotides outside the gene matches: 6. For the CDR3, the DNA is TGCGCCAGCAGCTTGGGAGGGGGCTACGGTGGCTACACCTTC. Its translation is CASSLGGGYGGYTF.

This chain joins TRBV3-1 and TRBJ1-2, with D possibly being TRBD1 (5 bases). CDR3 length: 16 amino acids. The V gene lost 0 bases and the J gene lost 4 bases, with 15 bases spanning the gap. Germline values: CDR1 LGHDT, CDR2 YNNKEL (reference sequence). Here the CDR3 DNA reads TGTGCCAGCAGCCAAGATCCATGGGGGAAACCCTATGGCTACACCTTC. It translates to CASSQDPWGKPYGYTF. The whole variable domain, filled in from reference TRBV3-1 and TRBJ1-2, reads DTAVSQTPKYLVTQMGNDKSIKCEQNLGHDTMYWYKQDSKKFLKIMFSYNNKELIINETVPNRFSPKSPDKAHLNLHINSLELGDSAVYFCASSQDPWGKPYGYTFGSGTRLTVV.

At least ten counts were recorded for this clonotype. The genes are TRBV15 and TRBJ2-7; D gene unclear. The CDR3 is 16 amino acids. Trimming took 5 bases from V and 2 from J, leaving 19 bases between them. CDR1 and CDR2 from the germline V gene are LNHNV and YYDKDF (reference sequence). CDR3 bases: TGTGCCACCAGCGCGCCTACCTCTAGGAATCCCTACGAGCAGTACTTC. It yields the protein CATSAPTSRNPYEQYF.

This clonotype was observed a few times. This chain links TRBV29-1 with TRBJ2-2; 7 bases fit TRBD2. The J segment lost 8 bases and the V segment lost 8 bases, leaving 2 bases of the junction unmatched. The CDR3 is 10 amino acids. Germline CDR1 and CDR2: SQVTM and ANQGSEA. The CDR3 nucleotides are TGCAGCCTGGGGGGGGGGGAGCTGTTTTTT. Amino acids: CSLGGGELFF.

V is TRBV27 and J is TRBJ2-1; D gene uncertain. Germline lookup yields CDR1 MNHEY and CDR2 SMNVEV (reference sequence). CDR3 length: 14 residues. V shed 5 bases and J shed 8 bases, with 16 bases lying between them. The CDR3 here is CASSRKSSLDEQFF. The DNA of the CDR3 is TGTGCCAGCAGTCGGAAATCTAGTCTCGATGAGCAGTTCTTC.

This clonotype was observed at least ten times. This chain links TRBV5-1 with TRBJ1-1, with 9 bases fitting TRBD1. V was clipped by 1 base and J by 1 base; unmatched bases: 5. Per the germline V gene, CDR1 is SGHRS and CDR2 is YFSETQ. The CDR3 totals 16 residues. This chain's CDR3 is CASSLSTGGRNTEAFF. The CDR3 DNA sequence: TGCGCCAGCAGCTTGTCGACAGGGGGGAGGAACACTGAAGCTTTCTTT.